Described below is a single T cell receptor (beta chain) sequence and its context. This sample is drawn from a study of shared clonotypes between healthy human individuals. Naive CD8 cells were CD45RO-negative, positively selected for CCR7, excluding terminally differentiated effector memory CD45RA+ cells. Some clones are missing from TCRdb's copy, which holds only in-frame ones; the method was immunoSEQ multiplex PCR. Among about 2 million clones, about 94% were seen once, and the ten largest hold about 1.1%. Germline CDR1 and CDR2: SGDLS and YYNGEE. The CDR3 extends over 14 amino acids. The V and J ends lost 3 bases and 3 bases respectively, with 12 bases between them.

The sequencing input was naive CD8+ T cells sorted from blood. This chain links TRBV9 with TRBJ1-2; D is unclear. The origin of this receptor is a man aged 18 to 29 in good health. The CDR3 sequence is CASSASQDYYGYTF. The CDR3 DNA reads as TGTGCCAGCAGCGCCTCACAAGATTACTATGGCTACACCTTC.